Listed here are 25 T cell receptor beta chains from one sample, sequenced in a study of blood T cell repertoires in COVID-19. Only in-frame clones appear in the TCRdb table, and some are missing; sequencing was by immunoSEQ multiplex PCR. The sample yields some 200,000 clones, almost 85% seen once. The sample was peripheral blood. These receptors originate from a woman in her 70s with COVID-19, enrolled during active disease.

The chain links TRBV18 to TRBJ1-4; D unresolved. Germline V lookup: CDR1 KGHSH, CDR2 LQKENI. The CDR3 consists of 15 residues. V lost 2 bases and J lost 6, with 13 bases in between. CDR3 in DNA: TGTGCCAGCTCACCAGAGGCACAAGTTTATGAAAAACTGTTTTTT. This sequence encodes CASSPEAQVYEKLFF.

This chain uses TRBV5-1 with TRBJ2-7; tentative D call: TRBD1 (7 bases). This CDR3 comprises 14 residues. V lost 2 bases and J 5 bases, leaving 14 bases between the germline ends. CDR1 is SGHRS, CDR2 YFSETQ, per germline. The CDR3 DNA follows: TGCGCCAGCAGCTTAGCTCAGGGGGGTGACGAGCAGTACTTC. It specifies CASSLAQGGDEQYF.

This chain connects TRBV2 to TRBJ2-5, with TRBD1 as a possible D gene (6 bases). The germline CDR1 and CDR2 sequences are SNHLY and FYNNEI. V was shortened by 8 bases and J by 0 bases, with 19 bases between the two germline ends. The CDR3 sequence is 16 residues long. CDR3 DNA sequence: TGTGCCAGCCTCACCGGGACACTGGAGCACCAAGAGACCCAGTACTTC. Protein sequence: CASLTGTLEHQETQYF. The full variable domain, with the rest looked up from reference TRBV2 and TRBJ2-5, is EPEVTQTPSHQVTQMGQEVILRCVPISNHLYFYWYRQILGQKVEFLVSFYNNEISEKSEIFDDQFSVERPDGSNFTLKIRSTKLEDSAMYFCASLTGTLEHQETQYFGPGTRLLVL.

The V gene is TRBV5-1, the J gene TRBJ1-1; D call uncertain. This CDR3 contains 15 residues. V was trimmed by 0 bases and J by 1 base, leaving 10 bases between them. Germline values: CDR1 SGHRS, CDR2 YFSETQ. Written as DNA, the CDR3 is TGCGCCAGCAGCTTGGTGAACCGAGGGAACACTGAAGCTTTCTTT. It encodes CASSLVNRGNTEAFF.

This chain's CDR3 is CASSLALTGLDEAFF. CDR3 bases: TGTGCCAGCAGCTTAGCCCTTACAGGGTTGGATGAAGCTTTCTTT. V is TRBV11-2 and J is TRBJ1-1; TRBD1 is a possible D gene (6 bases). Germline assignment: CDR1 SGHAT and CDR2 FQNNGV. The CDR3 totals 15 residues. Trimming took off 1 base at V and 7 bases at J, with 16 bases between the two ends.

The J gene is TRBJ2-1, the V gene TRBV10-3; TRBD1 is a possible D gene (6 bases). The germline V and J ends were trimmed by 4 bases and 6 bases, with 19 bases remaining between them. Germline V gene lookup returns CDR1 ENHRY and CDR2 SYGVKD. The CDR3 is made up of 16 amino acids. CDR3 protein: CAISASIQGSGNEQFF. The CDR3 DNA is TGTGCCATCAGTGCCTCGATACAGGGTTCGGGCAATGAGCAGTTCTTC.

The CDR3 nucleotides read TGTGCCAGCAGTTACGGGGGGGCGGATACGCAGTATTTT. This encodes CASSYGGADTQYF. The rearrangement joins TRBV3-1 (or the pseudogene TRBV3-2) to TRBJ2-3; TRBD2 agrees at 8 bases. CDR1 and CDR2 (germline): LGHDT, YNNKEL (reference sequence). The CDR3 is 13 amino acids. V shed 6 bases, J shed 6 bases, and the junction held 5 bases outside the gene matches.

This sequence joins TRBV6-6 and TRBJ2-7; 9 bases are shared with TRBD2. The germline CDR1 and CDR2 sequences are MNHNY and SVGAGI (reference sequence). There are 14 residues in the CDR3. Unmatched junction bases numbered 2, after V lost 0 bases and J lost 5 bases. As DNA, the CDR3 is TGTGCCAGCAGTTACTCGGTAGCGGGAGACGAGCAGTACTTC. Its protein product is CASSYSVAGDEQYF.

V and J are TRBV10-2 and TRBJ2-5, with D possibly matching TRBD2 (5 bases). V dropped 7 bases and J dropped 0 bases, with 12 bases sitting between them. The germline gives CDR1 WSHSY, CDR2 SAAADI. The CDR3 consists of 14 residues. CDR3 protein: CASIPEGYQETQYF. The CDR3 DNA sequence: TGCGCCAGCATCCCCGAGGGCTACCAAGAGACCCAGTACTTC.

This chain connects TRBV9 to TRBJ1-6, with 7 bases identical to TRBD1. Germline CDR1 and CDR2: SGDLS and YYNGEE. CDR3 size: 13 residues. Trimming at V came to 2 bases and at J to 7 bases, leaving 0 bases not matched to a gene. The CDR3, as DNA: TGTGCCAGCAGCGTGGGACAGAATTCACCCCTCCACTTT. It codes for CASSVGQNSPLHF. Full variable domain (rest looked up from reference TRBV9 and TRBJ1-6): DSGVTQTPKHLITATGQRVTLRCSPRSGDLSVYWYQQSLDQGLQFLIQYYNGEERAKGNILERFSAQQFPDLHSELNLSSLELGDSALYFCASSVGQNSPLHFGNGTRLTVT.

This rearrangement joins TRBV15 to TRBJ2-7, with 12 nucleotides matching TRBD1. V dropped 4 bases and J dropped 4; count of bases not matched to a gene: 11. Germline-derived CDR1 and CDR2 are LNHNV and YYDKDF (reference sequence). The CDR3 loop spans 17 amino acids. Here the CDR3 reads CATSKTVPGQGAYEQYF. The CDR3 nucleotides are TGTGCCACCAGCAAGACGGTTCCGGGACAGGGGGCGTACGAGCAGTACTTC. Full variable domain (rest looked up from reference TRBV15 and TRBJ2-7): DAMVIQNPRYQVTQFGKPVTLSCSQTLNHNVMYWYQQKSSQAPKLLFHYYDKDFNNEADTPDNFQSRRPNTSFCFLDIRSPGLGDTAMYLCATSKTVPGQGAYEQYFGPGTRLTVT.

This chain connects TRBV6-5 to TRBJ1-2; 7 bases align to TRBD1. This CDR3 comprises 13 residues. Germline V CDR1 and CDR2: MNHEY, SVGAGI. Germline trimming cut 6 bases from V and 4 bases from J; bases unmatched to any gene: 5. DNA for the CDR3: TGTGCCAGCAGCCCGACAGGGAGCTATGGCTACACCTTC. Translated: CASSPTGSYGYTF.

The chain employs TRBV11-3 and TRBJ1-2; perhaps TRBD1 as D (6 bases). In germline, CDR1 is SGHNT, CDR2 YENEEA. This CDR3 spans 14 amino acids. The V gene lost 5 bases and the J gene lost 2 bases, with 12 bases spanning the gap. The CDR3: CASSRGQLNYGYTF. Written as DNA, the CDR3 is TGTGCCAGCAGCCGAGGACAGCTGAACTATGGCTACACCTTC.

The rearrangement links TRBV11-2 to TRBJ2-7; 7 bases match TRBD1. V shed 6 bases and J 2 bases; nucleotides not matched to a gene: 7. The CDR3 spans 14 residues. Germline loops: CDR1 SGHAT, CDR2 FQNNGV. The CDR3 DNA sequence: TGTGCCAGCAGTAGACCGGGACAGACCTACGAGCAGTACTTC. Its protein product is CASSRPGQTYEQYF.

The rearrangement links TRBV3-1 (or the pseudogene TRBV3-2) to TRBJ1-1; a weak D match, TRBD1 (5 bases). The CDR3 extends over 14 amino acids. The germline gives CDR1 LGHDT, CDR2 YNNKEL (reference sequence). V was pared by 4 bases and J by 1 base, with 10 bases between. This chain's CDR3 is CASSRSDRNTEAFF. CDR3 in DNA: TGTGCCAGCAGCCGAAGCGACAGGAACACTGAAGCTTTCTTT.

This chain connects TRBV7-3 to TRBJ1-5; tentative D call: TRBD1 (6 bases). Germline V CDR1 and CDR2: SGHTA, FQGTGA. V dropped 6 bases and J dropped 5 bases, with 14 bases sitting between them. The CDR3 sequence is 14 residues long. This CDR3 is CASRPDRNYQPQHF. The CDR3 DNA reads TGTGCCAGCAGACCCGACAGGAACTATCAGCCCCAGCATTTT.

This chain uses TRBV28 with TRBJ2-4; 7 bases fit TRBD1. Losses at the gene ends were 8 bases for V and 4 bases for J; bases not matched to a gene: 8. CDR3 length: 14 amino acids. Germline V gives CDR1 MDHEN, CDR2 SYDVKM. CDR3 DNA: TGTGCCAGCCGAACCGGGACAGAAAAAAACATTCAGTACTTC. Protein product: CASRTGTEKNIQYF.

The chain employs TRBV21-1 and TRBJ2-3; TRBD2, as called in the table, went unchecked against the DNA. TRBV21-1 is listed as a pseudogene. This CDR3 has 16 amino acids. This chain's CDR3 is CASSRGLALCTDTQYF. DNA for the CDR3: TGTGCCAGCAGCAGGGGACTAGCGCTTTGCACAGATACGCAGTATTTT.

The rearrangement uses TRBV24-1 and TRBJ1-5, with 7 bases that match TRBD1. The CDR3 loop spans 16 amino acids. Germline V CDR1 and CDR2: KGHDR, SFDVKD. The V segment lost 4 bases and the J segment 5 bases; nucleotides outside the gene matches: 10. The CDR3 nucleotides are TGTGCCACCAGTGACTCCGGGACAGCGCCGGATCAGCCCCAGCATTTT. Its translation: CATSDSGTAPDQPQHF.

The chain is built from TRBV7-6 and TRBJ2-2; TRBD1 might be the D (6 bases). CDR1 is SGHVS and CDR2 is FNYEAQ in the germline V gene. V dropped 8 bases and J dropped 6 bases, with 13 bases sitting between them. The CDR3 spans 13 residues. CDR3 nucleotide sequence: TGTGCCAGCGGATACAGGGTCCCCGGGGAGCTGTTTTTT. Amino acid sequence: CASGYRVPGELFF.

This rearrangement joins TRBV7-9 to TRBJ2-5; no definite D call. The CDR3 loop spans 13 amino acids. The V gene lost 4 bases and the J gene lost 5 bases, with 11 bases spanning the gap. Germline CDR1 is SEHNR and CDR2 is FQNEAQ (reference sequence). The CDR3 spells CASSSPRLETQYF. CDR3 nucleotide sequence: TGTGCCAGCAGCTCTCCTCGTTTGGAGACCCAGTACTTC.

The chain carries TRBV7-2 and TRBJ2-1; TRBD2 aligns across 16 bases. This CDR3 contains 18 residues. Per the germline V gene, CDR1 is SGHTA and CDR2 is FQGNSA. V gave up 5 bases and J gave up 10 bases; unmatched junction bases: 14. The CDR3 coding sequence is TGTGCCAGCAGCCTATCCGCCCCGGGACTAGCGGGGGGGCAGGAGCAGTTCTTC. Residues: CASSLSAPGLAGGQEQFF.

The chain recombines TRBV7-8 with TRBJ2-2; D uncertain. Germline V gene data show CDR1 as SGHVS and CDR2 as FQNEAQ. Trimming cost V 3 bases and J 4 bases, with 3 bases left between them. The CDR3 covers 12 residues. The CDR3 nucleotides read TGTGCCAGCAGCTTTATCACCGGGGAGCTGTTTTTT. Translation gives CASSFITGELFF.

The chain recombines TRBV2 with TRBJ2-6, with D maybe TRBD1 (6 bases). The germline V gene has CDR1 SNHLY and CDR2 FYNNEI. V was shortened by 7 bases and J by 5 bases, with 15 bases between the two germline ends. This CDR3 region has 15 residues. The CDR3, as DNA: TGTGCCAGCAAGGACAGCACACCGAGGGCCAACGTCCTGACTTTC. This codes for CASKDSTPRANVLTF.

This chain connects TRBV10-3 to TRBJ1-1; perhaps TRBD1 as D (6 bases). Trimming shortened V by 5 bases and J by 9 bases, and 16 bases separated the two germline ends. There are 13 residues in the CDR3. The germline gives CDR1 ENHRY, CDR2 SYGVKD. DNA of the CDR3: TGTGCCATCAGTAAAGGACAGAGCCAACAAGCTTTCTTT. It encodes CAISKGQSQQAFF.